This T cell receptor beta chain was identified in a study of T cells after posttransplantation cyclophosphamide. General study results and limits: Tissue-infiltrating T cells from skin or gut overlapped little with blood T cells. Later blood repertoires were often dominated by clones from the donor CD8+ memory compartment.

Turning to this clone: What it binds is not known.

Generated by immunoSEQ multiplex PCR, the TCRdb table keeps only in-frame clones and is missing some. Here the sample spans over 20,000 clones, approximately 98% being singletons. This CDR3 spans 14 amino acids. Germline assignment: CDR1 SQVTM and CDR2 ANQGSEA. The clonotype originates from a man aged 40-50 years in good health, CMV-negative, and a related stem cell transplant donor. The rearrangement joins TRBV29-1 to TRBJ2-5, with 9 bases fitting TRBD1. Judging by the DNA end, TRBJ2-7 fits better; the J call may be wrong. Source material: naive CD8+ T cells sorted from PBMCs. The CDR3 spells CSVVRDREIYEQYF. For the CDR3, the DNA is TGCAGCGTTGTCCGGGACAGGGAAATTTACGAGCAGTACTTC.